A single sample gave rise to the 8 T cell receptor beta chains below, sequenced in a study of control samples from healthy donors and cancer patients. Method: immunoSEQ multiplex PCR; TCRdb's copy keeps in-frame clones and lacks some. The sample contains fewer than 25,000 clones, approximately 83% of which appear only once. Source material: PBMCs. Receptors were obtained from a man in his 60s with head and neck cancer.

The rearrangement uses TRBV3-1 (or the pseudogene TRBV3-2) and TRBJ2-7; D not resolved. Germline assignment: CDR1 LGHDT and CDR2 YNNKEL (reference sequence). The CDR3 has 14 amino acids. The ends were cut back, 1 base at V and 2 bases at J, with 9 bases in the middle. The CDR3 is CASSQGSYTYEQYF. As DNA, the CDR3 is TGTGCCAGCAGCCAAGGATCTTATACCTACGAGCAGTACTTC.

CDR3 amino acids: CASSQEVRARNYGYTF. The CDR3 DNA reads TGCGCCAGCAGCCAAGAGGTTCGGGCGCGAAACTATGGCTACACCTTC. V is TRBV4-1 and J is TRBJ1-2, with D unclear. Germline V gives CDR1 MGHRA, CDR2 YSYEKL. The V gene lost 0 bases and the J gene lost 2 bases, with 13 bases spanning the gap. The CDR3 is made up of 16 amino acids.

The chain is built from TRBV2 and TRBJ2-7, with a weak D call TRBD2 (5 bases). This CDR3 spans 14 amino acids. The germline gives CDR1 SNHLY, CDR2 FYNNEI. The germline V and J ends were trimmed by 2 bases and 3 bases, with 11 bases remaining between them. CDR3 bases: TGTGCCAGCAGTGAAATGGGGAGAAGCTACGAGCAGTACTTC. This codes for CASSEMGRSYEQYF.

This rearrangement joins TRBV18 to TRBJ2-7, with TRBD1 matching over 7 bases. There are 13 residues in the CDR3. The germline gives CDR1 KGHSH, CDR2 LQKENI. The V segment lost 4 bases and the J segment 5 bases; nucleotides outside the gene matches: 5. This CDR3 is CASSRHDRDEQYF. The CDR3 DNA reads TGTGCCAGCTCACGACACGACAGGGACGAGCAGTACTTC.

The chain is built from TRBV7-2 and TRBJ2-5; possible D gene TRBD1, 5 bases. Germline lookup yields CDR1 SGHTA and CDR2 FQGNSA. There are 14 residues in the CDR3. V was pared by 1 base and J by 6 bases, with 12 bases between. The CDR3 sequence is CASSLERGFKTQYF. CDR3 nucleotide sequence: TGTGCCAGCAGCTTAGAAAGGGGTTTCAAGACCCAGTACTTC.

The chain carries TRBV5-4 and TRBJ2-6; D call uncertain. The germline gives CDR1 SGHNT, CDR2 YYREEE (reference sequence). The CDR3 is 17 residues long. Trimming removed 4 bases at V and 0 bases at J, with 14 bases between. The DNA for the CDR3 is TGTGCCAGCAGCAGGAAGACTGGGGACTCTGGGGCCAACGTCCTGACTTTC. The encoded protein is CASSRKTGDSGANVLTF. Complete variable domain (other parts from reference TRBV5-4 and TRBJ2-6): ETGVTQSPTHLIKTRGQQVTLRCSSQSGHNTVSWYQQALGQGPQFIFQYYREEENGRGNFPPRFSGLQFPNYSSELNVNALELDDSALYLCASSRKTGDSGANVLTFGAGSRLTVL.

The DNA for the CDR3 is TGTGCCAGCAGCCAAGATTGGCACTCTGGGGCCAACGTCCTGACTTTC. It codes for CASSQDWHSGANVLTF. The rearrangement uses TRBV4-2 and TRBJ2-6, with D uncertain. From germline, CDR1 is LGHNA and CDR2 YNFKEQ. This CDR3 is built from 16 residues. Trimming took 0 bases from V and 0 from J, leaving 6 bases between them.

Regarding this clone: The same CDR3 can be traced to other DNA sequences in this sample. This chain links TRBV6-5 with TRBJ1-5, with 7 positions matching TRBD1. This CDR3 contains 14 residues. V lost 7 bases, J lost 4 bases, and 7 bases stayed unmatched. Germline assignment: CDR1 MNHEY and CDR2 SVGAGI. The CDR3, as DNA: TGTGCCAGCACAAGAGGGGACAGTAATCAGCCCCAGCATTTT. It specifies CASTRGDSNQPQHF.